Shown below are 21 T cell receptor beta chains from a single sample sequenced in a study of cytomegalovirus exposure and HLA in healthy donors. The PCR employed 60 Vbeta primers together with 13 Jbeta primers. Data came from immunoSEQ multiplex PCR; TCRdb stores just in-frame clones and leaves some out. The repertoire holds around 130,000 clones, with 81% as singletons. Sequencing was done on a sample of PBMCs. Receptors were obtained from a woman aged 40 to 50 in good health and CMV-seronegative.

The V and J genes are TRBV7-9 and TRBJ1-5; no definite D call. CDR1 and CDR2 (germline): SEHNR, FQNEAQ (reference sequence). This CDR3 spans 14 amino acids. V lost 4 bases to trimming and J lost 7 bases, with 14 bases between them. The DNA of the CDR3 is TGTGCCAGCAGCTACCCCGGGGTGGACCAGCCCCAGCATTTT. Protein: CASSYPGVDQPQHF.

This chain joins TRBV5-4 and TRBJ2-3; 8 positions agree with TRBD2. With V trimmed by 0 bases and J by 1 base, 1 base remained unmatched. The CDR3 has 15 residues. Looked up from germline, CDR1 is SGHNT and CDR2 is YYREEE (reference sequence). For the CDR3, the DNA is TGTGCCAGCAGCTTGGGGCGGGAGGGCACAGATACGCAGTATTTT. It is translated as CASSLGREGTDTQYF.

V and J are TRBV5-1 and TRBJ2-1; 13 nucleotides line up with TRBD2. Germline CDR1 and CDR2: SGHRS and YFSETQ. With 5 bases clipped from V and 0 bases from J, the junction kept 5 bases outside the gene matches. CDR3 length: 17 residues. This CDR3 is CASRYGLAGVSYNEQFF. CDR3 nucleotides: TGCGCCAGCAGATATGGACTAGCGGGAGTCTCCTACAATGAGCAGTTCTTC. Full variable domain (remainder filled in from reference TRBV5-1 and TRBJ2-1): KAGVTQTPRYLIKTRGQQVTLSCSPISGHRSVSWYQQTPGQGLQFLFEYFSETQRNKGNFPGRFSGRQFSNSRSEMNVSTLELGDSALYLCASRYGLAGVSYNEQFFGPGTRLTVL.

The chain has TRBV28 and TRBJ2-4; 7 bases fit TRBD2. CDR3 length equals 16 residues. Trimming at V came to 4 bases and at J to 0 bases, leaving 6 bases not matched to a gene. Looked up from germline, CDR1 is MDHEN and CDR2 is SYDVKM. Here the CDR3 reads CASSSTSLLAKNIQYF. The CDR3 DNA sequence: TGTGCCAGCAGTTCGACTAGCCTCCTAGCCAAAAACATTCAGTACTTC.

The rearrangement joins TRBV5-1 to TRBJ2-1; weak D call: TRBD2 (5 bases). V was shortened by 0 bases and J by 8 bases, with 21 bases between the two germline ends. This CDR3 spans 17 amino acids. Germline CDR1 is SGHRS and CDR2 is YFSETQ. Here the CDR3 reads CASSLGSGRRSSDEQFF. In DNA form, the CDR3 reads TGCGCCAGCAGCTTGGGCAGCGGACGGAGGTCCAGCGATGAGCAGTTCTTC.

Here the CDR3 reads CASSAQRQGASGELFF. CDR3 sequence (DNA): TGTGCCAGCAGCGCACAAAGACAGGGGGCATCCGGGGAGCTGTTTTTT. The J gene is TRBJ2-2, the V gene TRBV11-2, with 10 bases that match TRBD1. CDR1 and CDR2 (germline): SGHAT, FQNNGV. The CDR3 runs 16 residues. V was pared by 5 bases and J by 6 bases, with 9 bases of the junction left unmatched.

The chain employs TRBV28 and TRBJ2-5; 9 bases are a match to TRBD1. The CDR3 runs to 16 residues. CDR1 is MDHEN, CDR2 SYDVKM, per germline. Trimming at V came to 6 bases and at J to 1 base, leaving 9 bases not matched to a gene. CDR3 in DNA: TGTGCCAGCAGCCTGGGGGGGACAGGGACCCAAGAGACCCAGTACTTC. Translating it yields CASSLGGTGTQETQYF.

The chain combines TRBV7-2 with TRBJ2-5; 10 bases are shared with TRBD2. This CDR3 has 16 residues. Looked up from germline, CDR1 is SGHTA and CDR2 is FQGNSA. V lost 5 bases to trimming and J lost 2 bases; unmatched junction nucleotides: 8. In nucleotides, the CDR3 is TGTGCCAGCAGCCGTGGTATACTAGCGGGGCAAGAGACCCAGTACTTC. As protein: CASSRGILAGQETQYF.

This chain joins TRBV27 and TRBJ1-5; perhaps TRBD1 as D (6 bases). Germline V gene sequence: CDR1 MNHEY, CDR2 SMNVEV (reference sequence). There are 14 residues in the CDR3. V gave up 0 bases and J gave up 6 bases, with 9 bases separating them. CDR3 sequence: CASSLSGAGQPQHF. The CDR3 nucleotides are TGTGCCAGCAGTTTATCGGGGGCGGGTCAGCCCCAGCATTTT.

The chain joins TRBV10-1 to TRBJ2-1; possibly TRBD1 for D (6 bases). There are 13 residues in the CDR3. V was cut by 2 bases and J by 6 bases, with 8 bases left in between. CDR1 and CDR2 from the germline V gene are WNHNN and SYGVQD (reference sequence). CDR3 loop: CASSETGLNEQFF. In DNA form, the CDR3 reads TGCGCCAGCAGTGAGACAGGGCTCAATGAGCAGTTCTTC.

The chain's CDR3 is CASSLITGTGHNEQFF. CDR3 nucleotides: TGCGCCAGCAGCTTGATAACCGGGACAGGACACAATGAGCAGTTCTTC. V and J are TRBV5-1 and TRBJ2-1; 8 bases are a match to TRBD1. V lost 1 base and J lost 5; bases outside the gene matches: 8. Germline assignment: CDR1 SGHRS and CDR2 YFSETQ. The CDR3 length is 16 residues.

This chain connects TRBV28 to TRBJ1-2; TRBD1 matches 7 bases. Germline CDR1 and CDR2: MDHEN and SYDVKM. The CDR3 totals 16 residues. The ends lost 1 base at V and 2 bases at J; junction bases unmatched: 7. The DNA of the CDR3 is TGTGCCAGCAGTTTATCCCCCATACAGGGGAACTATGGCTACACCTTC. As protein: CASSLSPIQGNYGYTF.

J is TRBJ2-1 and V is TRBV18; D uncertain. Germline values: CDR1 KGHSH, CDR2 LQKENI. V dropped 2 bases and J dropped 7 bases, with 9 bases sitting between them. This CDR3 region has 13 residues. The CDR3 loop is CASSPSSKNEQFF. The CDR3 nucleotides are TGTGCCAGCTCACCATCCAGTAAAAATGAGCAGTTCTTC.

The chain recombines TRBV10-1 with TRBJ1-3; 9 positions agree with TRBD1. Germline CDR1 WNHNN, CDR2 SYGVQD (reference sequence). V lost 4 bases and J lost 2; bases outside the gene matches: 6. The CDR3 is 16 residues long. Here the CDR3 DNA reads TGCGCCAGCAGTGCTTCGACAGGGGGACCTGGAAACACCATATATTTT. It translates to CASSASTGGPGNTIYF.

This clone was recorded a few times. The chain is built from TRBV4-1 and TRBJ2-2; 9 nucleotides line up with TRBD2. V was clipped by 1 base and J by 6 bases; unmatched bases: 12. CDR3 length: 18 residues. Looked up from germline, CDR1 is MGHRA and CDR2 is YSYEKL. CDR3 coding DNA: TGCGCCAGCAGCCAAGTGGTAGCGGGAGTACGTGTGGCCGGGGAGCTGTTTTTT. Its translation: CASSQVVAGVRVAGELFF.

A remark on this clone: A read error may produce the germline difference seen at one junction end. V is TRBV7-9 and J is TRBJ1-1, with 7 bases aligning to TRBD1. Germline assignment: CDR1 SEHNR and CDR2 FQNEAQ (reference sequence). This CDR3 comprises 17 residues. For the CDR3, the DNA is TGTTCCAGCAGCTTCAGACAGGGAGAGGGAGCGGACACTGAAGCTTTCTTT. Protein product: CSSSFRQGEGADTEAFF.

This chain links TRBV6-1 with TRBJ2-5, with a tentative D call TRBD1 (6 bases). Looked up from germline, CDR1 is MNHNS and CDR2 is SASEGT. Trimming pared 6 bases from V and 4 bases from J, leaving 18 bases between. This CDR3 region has 15 residues. CDR3 protein: CASRQGIPAGETQYF. The CDR3 DNA is TGTGCCAGCAGGCAGGGGATCCCCGCGGGAGAGACCCAGTACTTC.

The chain links TRBV10-3 to TRBJ2-1, with D possibly matching TRBD2 (5 bases). The ends were cut back, 5 bases at V and 4 bases at J, with 9 bases in the middle. Looked up from germline, CDR1 is ENHRY and CDR2 is SYGVKD. CDR3 length: 13 amino acids. CDR3 sequence reads: CAISRSVYNEQFF. The CDR3, as DNA: TGTGCCATCAGTCGTAGCGTTTACAATGAGCAGTTCTTC.

The chain joins TRBV6-5 to TRBJ1-2; TRBD1 agrees at 7 bases. CDR3 length: 14 amino acids. Germline CDR1 reads MNHEY; CDR2 reads SVGAGI. J lost 5 bases, V lost 0 bases, and 3 bases had no gene match. The CDR3 nucleotides are TGTGCCAGCAGTTACTCGATGACAGGGTATGGCTACACCTTC. Translated, it gives CASSYSMTGYGYTF.

This clone was seen a handful of times. The V and J genes are TRBV2 and TRBJ1-5, with D perhaps matching TRBD1 (6 bases). The CDR3 spans 14 residues. Germline CDR1 reads SNHLY; CDR2 reads FYNNEI. The germline V and J ends were trimmed by 6 bases and 3 bases, with 12 bases remaining between them. CDR3: CASRDNRVNQPQHF. The CDR3 DNA reads TGTGCCAGCAGGGATAACAGGGTCAATCAGCCCCAGCATTTT.

V is TRBV6-5 and J is TRBJ1-1, with a possible D match to TRBD1 (5 bases). V lost 7 bases, J lost 4 bases, and 13 bases lay in between. This CDR3 spans 13 amino acids. Germline lookup yields CDR1 MNHEY and CDR2 SVGAGI. CDR3 DNA: TGTGCCAGCACCACCGGAGGGGCCACTGAAGCTTTCTTT. This gives the protein CASTTGGATEAFF.